This TCR beta chain was captured in a study of CD8+CD57+ T cells in acquired aplastic anemia. The use of genomic DNA as template underpinned the TCR beta VDJ and CDR3 profiling. MiXCR, applied by TCRdb to the reads, yields one record per CDR3 protein. This table holds about 140,000 distinct CDR3 sequences, around two fifths found once. The germline V gene has CDR1 DFQATT and CDR2 SNEGSKA (reference sequence). The length of the CDR3 is 15 residues. The ends lost 4 bases at V and 1 base at J; junction bases unmatched: 5. This clonotype came up many times. The sequencing input was sorted CD4+, CD8+, or CD8+CD57+ T cells (not recorded which) from PBMCs. The clonotype originates from a human donor in good health, serving as a control. The V and J genes are TRBV20-1 and TRBJ2-1; 9 nucleotides match TRBD2. The CDR3 nucleotides are TGCAGTGCTATTGCTAGCGGGACTTCCTACAATGAGCAGTTCTTC. It encodes CSAIASGTSYNEQFF.